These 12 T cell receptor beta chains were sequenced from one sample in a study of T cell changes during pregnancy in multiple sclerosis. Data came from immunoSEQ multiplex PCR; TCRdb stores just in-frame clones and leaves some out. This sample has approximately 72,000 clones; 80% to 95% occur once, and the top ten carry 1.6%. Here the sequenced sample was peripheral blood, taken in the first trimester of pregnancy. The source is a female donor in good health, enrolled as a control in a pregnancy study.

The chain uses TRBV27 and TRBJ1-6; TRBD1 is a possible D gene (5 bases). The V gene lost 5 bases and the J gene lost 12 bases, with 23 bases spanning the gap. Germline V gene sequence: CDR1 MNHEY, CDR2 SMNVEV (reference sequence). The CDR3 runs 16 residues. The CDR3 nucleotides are TGTGCCAGCAGTCGGTACACCAGGGAGGGTATTCTACCCCTCCACTTT. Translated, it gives CASSRYTREGILPLHF.

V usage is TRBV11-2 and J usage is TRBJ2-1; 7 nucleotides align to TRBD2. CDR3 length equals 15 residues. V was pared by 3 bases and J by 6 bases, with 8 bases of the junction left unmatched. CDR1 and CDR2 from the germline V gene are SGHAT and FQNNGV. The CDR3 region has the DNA TGTGCCAGCAGCTTCGTGGCGGGAGATCTCAATGAGCAGTTCTTC. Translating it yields CASSFVAGDLNEQFF.

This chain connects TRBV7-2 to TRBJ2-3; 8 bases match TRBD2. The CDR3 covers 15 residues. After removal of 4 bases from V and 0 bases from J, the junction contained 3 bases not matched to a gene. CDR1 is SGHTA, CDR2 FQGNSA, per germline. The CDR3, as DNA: TGTGCCAGCAGCTATAGCGGGATTAGCACAGATACGCAGTATTTT. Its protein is CASSYSGISTDTQYF.

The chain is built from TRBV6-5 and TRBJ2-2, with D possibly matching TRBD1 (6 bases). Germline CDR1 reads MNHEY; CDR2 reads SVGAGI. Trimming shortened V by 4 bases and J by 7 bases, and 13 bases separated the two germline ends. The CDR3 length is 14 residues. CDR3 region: CASSFQGQVGELFF. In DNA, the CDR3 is TGTGCCAGCAGTTTCCAGGGGCAGGTCGGGGAGCTGTTTTTT.

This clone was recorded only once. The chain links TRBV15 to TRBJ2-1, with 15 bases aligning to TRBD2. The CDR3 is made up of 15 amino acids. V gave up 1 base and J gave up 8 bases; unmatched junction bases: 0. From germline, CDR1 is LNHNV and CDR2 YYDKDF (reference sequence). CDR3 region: CATSRGTSGGDEQFF. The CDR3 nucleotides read TGTGCCACCAGCAGAGGGACTAGCGGGGGGGATGAGCAGTTCTTC.

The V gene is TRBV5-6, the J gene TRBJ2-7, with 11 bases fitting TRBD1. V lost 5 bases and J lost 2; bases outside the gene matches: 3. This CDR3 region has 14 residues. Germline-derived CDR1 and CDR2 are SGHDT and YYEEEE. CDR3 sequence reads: CASSSGQGAYEQYF. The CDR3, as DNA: TGTGCCAGCAGTTCGGGACAGGGGGCCTACGAGCAGTACTTC.

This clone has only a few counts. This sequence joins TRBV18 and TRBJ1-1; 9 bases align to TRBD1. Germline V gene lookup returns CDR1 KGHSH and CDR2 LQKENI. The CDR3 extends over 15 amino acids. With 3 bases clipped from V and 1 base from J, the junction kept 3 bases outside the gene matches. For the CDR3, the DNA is TGTGCCAGCTCACCGACAGGGGGACAGAACACTGAAGCTTTCTTT. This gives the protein CASSPTGGQNTEAFF.

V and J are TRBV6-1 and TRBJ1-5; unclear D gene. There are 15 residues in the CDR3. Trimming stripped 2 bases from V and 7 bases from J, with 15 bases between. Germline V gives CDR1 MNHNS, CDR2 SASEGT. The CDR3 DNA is TGTGCCAGCAGTGAATTATTGGTCCCGGGGCAGCCCCAGCATTTT. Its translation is CASSELLVPGQPQHF.

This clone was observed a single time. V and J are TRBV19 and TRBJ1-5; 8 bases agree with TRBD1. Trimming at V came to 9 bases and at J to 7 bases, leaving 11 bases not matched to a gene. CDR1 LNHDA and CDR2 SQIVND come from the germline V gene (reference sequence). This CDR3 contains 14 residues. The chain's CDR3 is CASSTRGLGQPQHF. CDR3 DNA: TGTGCCAGCTCTACCAGGGGGCTGGGACAGCCCCAGCATTTT. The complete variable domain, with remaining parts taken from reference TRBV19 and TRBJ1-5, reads DGGITQSPKYLFRKEGQNVTLSCEQNLNHDAMYWYRQDPGQGLRLIYYSQIVNDFQKGDIAEGYSVSREKKESFPLTVTSAQKNPTAFYLCASSTRGLGQPQHFGDGTRLSIL.

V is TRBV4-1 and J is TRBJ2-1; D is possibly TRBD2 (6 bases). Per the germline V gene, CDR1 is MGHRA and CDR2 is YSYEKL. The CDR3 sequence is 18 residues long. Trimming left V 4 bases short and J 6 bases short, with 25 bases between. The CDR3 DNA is TGCGCCAGCAGCCTCCTCGTGGAGGGAGACGGCGGAACCAATGAGCAGTTCTTC. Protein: CASSLLVEGDGGTNEQFF.

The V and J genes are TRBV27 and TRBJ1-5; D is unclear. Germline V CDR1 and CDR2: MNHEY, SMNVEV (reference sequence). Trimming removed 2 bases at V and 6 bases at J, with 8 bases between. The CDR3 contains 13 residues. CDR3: CASSLSFSQPQHF. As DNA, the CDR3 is TGTGCCAGCAGTTTAAGTTTTAGTCAGCCCCAGCATTTT.

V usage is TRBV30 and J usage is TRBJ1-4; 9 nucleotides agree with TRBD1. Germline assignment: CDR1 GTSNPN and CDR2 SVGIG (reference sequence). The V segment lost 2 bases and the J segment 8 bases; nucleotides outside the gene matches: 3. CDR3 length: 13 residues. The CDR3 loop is CAWSWTGAEKLFF. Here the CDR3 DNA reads TGTGCCTGGAGTTGGACAGGGGCGGAAAAACTGTTTTTT. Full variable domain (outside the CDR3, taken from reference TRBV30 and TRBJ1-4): SQTIHQWPATLVQPVGSPLSLECTVEGTSNPNLYWYRQAAGRGLQLLFYSVGIGQISSEVPQNLSASRPQDRQFILSSKKLLLSDSGFYLCAWSWTGAEKLFFGSGTQLSVL.